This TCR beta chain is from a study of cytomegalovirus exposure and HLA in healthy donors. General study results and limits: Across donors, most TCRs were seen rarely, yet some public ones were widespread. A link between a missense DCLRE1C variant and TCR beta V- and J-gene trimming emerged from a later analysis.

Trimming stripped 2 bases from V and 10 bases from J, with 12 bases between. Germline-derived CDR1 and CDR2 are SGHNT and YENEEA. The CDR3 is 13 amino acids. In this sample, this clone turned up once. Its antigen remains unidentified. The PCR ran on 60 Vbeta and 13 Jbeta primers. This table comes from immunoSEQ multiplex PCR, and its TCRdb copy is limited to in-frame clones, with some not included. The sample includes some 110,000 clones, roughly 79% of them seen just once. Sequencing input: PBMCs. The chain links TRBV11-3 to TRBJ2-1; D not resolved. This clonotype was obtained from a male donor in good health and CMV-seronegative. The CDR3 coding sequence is TGTGCCAGCAGCTTACAGAGACAACCCGAGCAGTTCTTC. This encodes CASSLQRQPEQFF.